One and the same sample provided the 26 T cell receptor beta chains below, sequenced in a study of cytomegalovirus exposure and HLA in healthy donors. The PCR used 60 Vbeta and 13 Jbeta primers. TCRdb keeps only in-frame clones here, not all; method: immunoSEQ multiplex PCR. Of over 95,000 clones in the sample, 65% to 80% were seen once. Input material: PBMCs. Source of these receptors: a man aged 40-49 years in good health and CMV-seropositive.

In this sample, this clone turned up once. This chain connects TRBV6-5 to TRBJ1-1, with TRBD1 matching over 10 bases. Germline CDR1 is MNHEY and CDR2 is SVGAGI. This CDR3 spans 16 amino acids. Trimming at V came to 2 bases and at J to 0 bases, leaving 3 bases not matched to a gene. DNA for the CDR3: TGTGCCAGCAGTTACCGGACAGGGGGGATGAACACTGAAGCTTTCTTT. Protein sequence: CASSYRTGGMNTEAFF.

The chain recombines TRBV12-5 with TRBJ1-2, with D perhaps matching TRBD1 (5 bases). V was cut by 2 bases and J by 8 bases, with 12 bases left in between. The CDR3 consists of 13 residues. The germline V gene has CDR1 LGHNT and CDR2 FRNRAP. The CDR3 loop is CASGLSTGAGYTF. The CDR3 DNA reads TGTGCTAGTGGTTTGTCTACAGGAGCCGGCTACACCTTC.

The rearrangement joins TRBV5-1 to TRBJ1-6, with D hard to call. V lost 8 bases, J lost 7 bases, and 16 bases lay in between. CDR1 SGHRS and CDR2 YFSETQ come from the germline V gene. The length of the CDR3 is 14 residues. The CDR3 nucleotides are TGCGCCAGTCAAGGTAGCGTGGGGAATTCACCCCTCCACTTT. Protein sequence: CASQGSVGNSPLHF.

V and J are TRBV4-3 and TRBJ1-2, with 7 bases aligning to TRBD1. The germline CDR1 and CDR2 sequences are LGHNA and YSLEER. The J segment lost 3 bases and the V segment lost 1 base, leaving 5 bases of the junction unmatched. The CDR3 totals 15 residues. The CDR3 DNA is TGCGCCAGCAGCCAAGCCCTGACAGGGTACTATGGCTACACCTTC. This translates into CASSQALTGYYGYTF.

This clone appeared once. The CDR3 nucleotides read TGTGCCAGCAGCGTACCTACAGGAGTGGTAAAAGCTTTCTTT. It specifies CASSVPTGVVKAFF. V usage is TRBV7-8 and J usage is TRBJ1-1; D is possibly TRBD1 (5 bases). The CDR3 consists of 14 residues. Per germline, CDR1 SGHVS and CDR2 FQNEAQ. Trimming left V 5 bases short and J 9 bases short, with 19 bases between.

This clone was recorded only once. The chain has TRBV6-5 and TRBJ2-7; 8 nucleotides agree with TRBD1. The CDR3 consists of 14 residues. Unmatched junction bases numbered 5, after V lost 2 bases and J lost 5 bases. The V gene's germline CDR1 is MNHEY and CDR2 SVGAGI. CDR3 loop: CASSYQTGADEQYF. CDR3 sequence (DNA): TGTGCCAGCAGTTACCAGACAGGGGCGGACGAGCAGTACTTC.

V usage is TRBV28 and J usage is TRBJ2-5, with a tentative D call TRBD2 (5 bases). V was trimmed by 3 bases and J by 1 base, leaving 6 bases between them. Germline V gene lookup returns CDR1 MDHEN and CDR2 SYDVKM. This CDR3 comprises 13 residues. The CDR3 sequence: CASSFAGQETQYF. CDR3 DNA sequence: TGTGCCAGCAGTTTTGCGGGCCAAGAGACCCAGTACTTC.

This clone was detected only a few times. This sequence joins TRBV4-3 and TRBJ2-7; 8 bases line up with TRBD1. Germline CDR1 reads LGHNA; CDR2 reads YSLEER. V lost 3 bases, J lost 1 base, and 8 bases stayed unmatched. The CDR3 consists of 16 residues. The CDR3 is CASSQDRTGTSYEQYF. The CDR3 DNA follows: TGCGCCAGCAGCCAGGACCGGACAGGGACTTCCTACGAGCAGTACTTC.

Notes on this clone: The junction differs from germline at one of its ends, possibly a read error. This CDR3 is CASSWDREYYNEQFF. CDR3 sequence (DNA): TGTGCTAGCAGCTGGGACAGGGAATACTACAATGAGCAGTTCTTC. The chain combines TRBV7-7 with TRBJ2-1, with 9 bases fitting TRBD1. Germline values: CDR1 SSHAT, CDR2 FNYEAQ (reference sequence). This CDR3 has 15 amino acids.

This clone was observed a handful of times. The chain joins TRBV27 to TRBJ2-2; tentative D call: TRBD2 (5 bases). The germline V gene has CDR1 MNHEY and CDR2 SMNVEV (reference sequence). The CDR3 is made up of 14 amino acids. Between the trimmed V and J ends, which lost 2 bases and 4 bases, there was a span of 8 bases. The CDR3, as DNA: TGTGCCAGCAGTTTACCGGGGATCACCGGGGAGCTGTTTTTT. Translated, it gives CASSLPGITGELFF.

J is TRBJ2-7 and V is TRBV28; perhaps TRBD1 as D (5 bases). Between the trimmed V and J ends, which lost 10 bases and 4 bases, there was a span of 17 bases. CDR1 is MDHEN and CDR2 is SYDVKM in the germline V gene. CDR3 length: 13 residues. Written as DNA, the CDR3 is TGTGCCACTCACGCAGGGTTTAGGTACGAGCAGTACTTC. Its protein product is CATHAGFRYEQYF.

The CDR3 coding sequence is TGTGCCAGCAGCCGAATGGGGACAGGGGGGGTTAGGGAGCAGTACTTC. Its protein product is CASSRMGTGGVREQYF. The chain links TRBV27 to TRBJ2-7, with 11 nucleotides matching TRBD1. The CDR3 is 16 residues long. The germline V gene has CDR1 MNHEY and CDR2 SMNVEV (reference sequence). The V segment lost 6 bases and the J segment 7 bases; nucleotides outside the gene matches: 14.

The CDR3 region is CASSEYLLGGPTSGANVLTF. The CDR3 bases are TGTGCCAGCAGTGAATATTTATTAGGGGGACCCACCTCTGGGGCCAACGTCCTGACTTTC. This sequence joins TRBV2 and TRBJ2-6; D is perhaps TRBD1 (6 bases). V was cut by 2 bases and J by 0 bases, with 20 bases left in between. CDR3 length: 20 residues. The germline gives CDR1 SNHLY, CDR2 FYNNEI.

This clone appeared a few times. Mismatch with germline at one junction end may stem from a read error. This chain uses TRBV7-7 with TRBJ2-3, with a weak D call TRBD2 (5 bases). Germline V gene sequence: CDR1 SSHAT, CDR2 FNYEAQ (reference sequence). This CDR3 has 15 residues. The CDR3 nucleotides read TGTGCTAGCAGCCCTCTGGAGGATTACACAGATACGCAGTATTTT. It specifies CASSPLEDYTDTQYF. Filled out from reference TRBV7-7 and TRBJ2-3, the complete variable domain reads GAGVSQSPRYKVTKRGQDVTLRCDPISSHATLYWYQQALGQGPEFLTYFNYEAQPDKSGLPSDRFSAERPEGSISTLTIQRTEQRDSAMYRCASSPLEDYTDTQYFGPGTRLTVL.

The gene calls are TRBV7-9 and TRBJ2-2; 8 nucleotides line up with TRBD1. After removal of 7 bases from V and 4 bases from J, the junction contained 5 bases not matched to a gene. The V gene's germline CDR1 is SEHNR and CDR2 FQNEAQ (reference sequence). This CDR3 spans 14 amino acids. This CDR3 reads CASIGQGATGELFF. Here the CDR3 DNA reads TGTGCCAGCATCGGACAGGGAGCCACCGGGGAGCTGTTTTTT. Using reference TRBV7-9 and TRBJ2-2 for the parts outside the CDR3, the full variable domain is DTGVSQNPRHKITKRGQNVTFRCDPISEHNRLYWYRQTLGQGPEFLTYFQNEAQLEKSRLLSDRFSAERPKGSFSTLEIQRTEQGDSAMYLCASIGQGATGELFFGEGSRLTVL.

This chain joins TRBV7-9 and TRBJ1-6, with 7 bases aligning to TRBD1. With 5 bases clipped from V and 10 bases from J, the junction kept 11 bases outside the gene matches. The CDR3 length is 15 residues. Germline CDR1 and CDR2: SEHNR and FQNEAQ (reference sequence). For the CDR3, the DNA is TGTGCCAGCAGCCCACCGGGACAGACAGCCTCACCCCTCCACTTT. It is translated as CASSPPGQTASPLHF.

The chain joins TRBV28 to TRBJ1-2; TRBD1 matches at 8 bases. The CDR3 consists of 12 residues. Germline-derived CDR1 and CDR2 are MDHEN and SYDVKM. The V and J ends lost 8 bases and 2 bases, in that order; junction bases with no gene match: 1. In DNA form, the CDR3 reads TGTGCCAGCGGACAGGGAAACTATGGCTACACCTTC. It yields the protein CASGQGNYGYTF.

The chain couples TRBV5-6 to TRBJ2-7, with 10 bases fitting TRBD1. CDR3 size: 15 residues. V shed 5 bases and J 1 base; nucleotides not matched to a gene: 6. Germline CDR1 and CDR2: SGHDT and YYEEEE. The CDR3 DNA is TGTGCCAGCAGGATTGGACAGGGGGGATCCTACGAGCAGTACTTC. Protein product: CASRIGQGGSYEQYF.

The chain carries TRBV5-1 and TRBJ2-1; D is unclear. The V and J ends lost 0 bases and 1 base respectively, with 2 bases between them. The germline gives CDR1 SGHRS, CDR2 YFSETQ. The CDR3 covers 13 residues. CDR3 loop: CASSLASYNEQFF. In nucleotides, the CDR3 is TGCGCCAGCAGCTTGGCGTCCTACAATGAGCAGTTCTTC. The full variable domain, in which reference TRBV5-1 and TRBJ2-1 provide the parts outside the CDR3, is KAGVTQTPRYLIKTRGQQVTLSCSPISGHRSVSWYQQTPGQGLQFLFEYFSETQRNKGNFPGRFSGRQFSNSRSEMNVSTLELGDSALYLCASSLASYNEQFFGPGTRLTVL.

This clone was detected only once. One junction end does not reproduce the germline sequence, and a read error may be involved. This chain uses TRBV19 with TRBJ2-3; 8 nucleotides match TRBD2. The length of the CDR3 is 14 residues. CDR1 and CDR2 (germline): LNHDA, SQIVND (reference sequence). In nucleotides, the CDR3 is TGTGCCGGTAGGACGGGGGGGCCGGGAGATACGCAGTATTTT. Encoded protein: CAGRTGGPGDTQYF.

The chain combines TRBV9 with TRBJ1-1; no clear D gene. CDR1 SGDLS and CDR2 YYNGEE come from the germline V gene. This CDR3 region has 15 residues. V was clipped by 2 bases and J by 0 bases, with 11 bases between them. The CDR3 DNA reads as TGTGCCAGCAGCGTGGGTCAGGTCATGAACACTGAAGCTTTCTTT. The encoded protein is CASSVGQVMNTEAFF.

This clone was recorded a few times. The chain recombines TRBV7-2 with TRBJ2-7; TRBD1 matches at 9 bases. This CDR3 region has 16 residues. The germline V gene has CDR1 SGHTA and CDR2 FQGNSA. V trimming: 5 bases; J trimming: 5 bases; junction bases outside the gene matches: 13. CDR3 sequence reads: CASSRKTGGGGDEQYF. The DNA of the CDR3 is TGTGCCAGCAGCCGCAAAACAGGGGGCGGAGGTGACGAGCAGTACTTC.

Note on this clone: The junction and the germline gene differ at one end; a read error may be behind it. This chain joins TRBV9 and TRBJ1-3; tentatively, D is TRBD1 (6 bases). This CDR3 is 17 amino acids long. CDR1 and CDR2 (germline): SGDLS, YYNGEE. The CDR3 bases are TGTGCCAGCCGCGTGGGGACACGTTCAGGCATGTCGCGCACCATATATTTT. Protein sequence: CASRVGTRSGMSRTIYF.

This chain uses TRBV18 with TRBJ2-7, with 7 nucleotides matching TRBD1. The CDR3 contains 13 residues. The germline V gene has CDR1 KGHSH and CDR2 LQKENI. V was pared by 4 bases and J by 6 bases, with 6 bases of the junction left unmatched. CDR3 amino acids: CASSLGQVGEQYF. CDR3 sequence (DNA): TGTGCCAGCTCACTCGGACAGGTCGGCGAGCAGTACTTC. The whole variable domain, remainder taken from reference TRBV18 and TRBJ2-7, is NAGVMQNPRHLVRRRGQEARLRCSPMKGHSHVYWYRQLPEEGLKFMVYLQKENIIDESGMPKERFSAEFPKEGPSILRIQQVVRGDSAAYFCASSLGQVGEQYFGPGTRLTVT.

V gene TRBV18 combines with J gene TRBJ2-7; 7 bases match TRBD2. Germline CDR1 KGHSH, CDR2 LQKENI. The length of the CDR3 is 12 residues. After removal of 9 bases from V and 6 bases from J, the junction contained 8 bases not matched to a gene. The CDR3 DNA sequence: TGTGCCAGTAACGGGGGGTCGGCCGAGCAGTACTTC. Protein: CASNGGSAEQYF.

The chain couples TRBV4-2 to TRBJ2-7; no clear D gene. From germline, CDR1 is LGHNA and CDR2 YNFKEQ. The CDR3 consists of 15 residues. V lost 0 bases and J lost 0, with 9 bases in between. In nucleotides, the CDR3 is TGTGCCAGCAGCCAAGAGACTGGAAGCTCCTACGAGCAGTACTTC. This codes for CASSQETGSSYEQYF.